A selection of T cell receptor beta chains follows, all from one sample in a study of T cells after yellow fever vaccination. TCRdb independently ran MiXCR on the 5' RACE reads; one entry per CDR3 protein. Among around 46,000 distinct CDR3 sequences listed, about 6.8% were seen once. The source material was CD8+ T cells not binding an NS4B(214-222) dextramer, sorted from PBMCs, sampled 45 days after the yellow fever booster vaccination. The receptors were sampled from a man between 25 and 39 years old who received the YFV17D yellow fever vaccine. Both conserved end residues are part of each CDR3. A D gene is named only where the DNA matches it firmly. The size entry is marked missing in some rows and otherwise reads once, few, many or a size class.

v_gene: TRBV9
d_gene: TRBD2
abundance: many
j_gene: TRBJ2-5
CDR3aa: CASTWSGSGGETQYF
CDR3nt: TGTGCCAGCACCTGGAGCGGGAGCGGGGGGGAGACCCAGTACTTC

v_gene: TRBV20-1
d_gene: NA
abundance: medium-sized
j_gene: TRBJ2-3
CDR3aa: CSANRVDQDTDTQYF
CDR3nt: TGCAGTGCCAACAGGGTAGATCAGGACACAGATACGCAGTATTTT

v_gene: TRBV29-1
d_gene: NA
abundance: many
j_gene: TRBJ2-7
CDR3aa: CSVETGSYEQYF
CDR3nt: TGCAGCGTTGAAACAGGGTCATACGAGCAGTACTTC

v_gene: TRBV19
d_gene: NA
abundance: many
j_gene: TRBJ1-2
CDR3aa: CASSIIGTTGGYTF
CDR3nt: TGTGCCAGTAGTATAATCGGTACGACGGGTGGCTACACCTTC

v_gene: TRBV19
d_gene: NA
abundance: few
j_gene: TRBJ2-2
CDR3aa: CASSIQGGRFTGELFF
CDR3nt: TGTGCCAGTAGTATCCAGGGGGGGCGGTTTACCGGGGAGCTGTTTTTT

v_gene: TRBV7-2
d_gene: NA
abundance: many
j_gene: TRBJ2-3
CDR3aa: CASSLALAISTDTQYF
CDR3nt: TGTGCCAGCAGCTTAGCGCTGGCAATCAGCACAGATACGCAGTATTTT

v_gene: TRBV5-5
d_gene: TRBD2
abundance: many
j_gene: TRBJ2-5
CDR3aa: CASSTPGGLETQYF
CDR3nt: TGTGCCAGCAGCACCCCGGGGGGGCTGGAGACCCAGTACTTC

v_gene: TRBV19
d_gene: NA
abundance: many
j_gene: TRBJ1-2
CDR3aa: CASKGYGYTF
CDR3nt: TGTGCCAGTAAAGGGTATGGCTACACCTTC

v_gene: TRBV12-3/TRBV12-4
d_gene: NA
abundance: NA
j_gene: TRBJ2-7
CDR3aa: CASSLMASEQYF
CDR3nt: TGTGCCAGCAGTTTAATGGCTTCCGAGCAGTACTTC

v_gene: TRBV10-3
d_gene: TRBD2
abundance: many
j_gene: TRBJ2-7
CDR3aa: CAIMNSLAGQGREQYF
CDR3nt: TGTGCCATCATGAACTCACTAGCGGGCCAAGGCCGCGAGCAGTACTTC

v_gene: TRBV15
d_gene: TRBD2
abundance: many
j_gene: TRBJ2-7
CDR3aa: CATSRDESSGISYEQYF
CDR3nt: TGTGCCACCAGCAGAGATGAGAGTAGCGGGATCTCCTACGAGCAGTACTTC

v_gene: TRBV11-2
d_gene: TRBD2
abundance: many
j_gene: TRBJ2-6
CDR3aa: CASSPGLAGYSGANVLTF
CDR3nt: TGTGCCAGCAGCCCCGGACTAGCGGGTTACTCTGGGGCCAACGTCCTGACTTTC

v_gene: TRBV19
d_gene: NA
abundance: many
j_gene: TRBJ1-6
CDR3aa: CASSMTVPGLGSPLHF
CDR3nt: TGTGCCAGTAGTATGACGGTTCCGGGGCTCGGTTCACCCCTCCACTTT

v_gene: TRBV6-5
d_gene: NA
abundance: many
j_gene: TRBJ2-5
CDR3aa: CASSYPDRQETQYF
CDR3nt: TGTGCCAGCAGTTACCCGGACAGACAAGAGACCCAGTACTTC

v_gene: TRBV28
d_gene: TRBD2
abundance: many
j_gene: TRBJ2-3
CDR3aa: CATESSGSSTDTQYF
CDR3nt: TGTGCCACTGAGAGTAGCGGGAGCAGCACAGATACGCAGTATTTT

v_gene: TRBV30
d_gene: TRBD1
abundance: few
j_gene: TRBJ1-1
CDR3aa: CAWSVGQEMNTEAFF
CDR3nt: TGTGCCTGGAGTGTAGGACAGGAGATGAACACTGAAGCTTTCTTT

v_gene: TRBV5-1
d_gene: NA
abundance: many
j_gene: TRBJ2-2
CDR3aa: CASSLVASVGTGELFF
CDR3nt: TGCGCCAGCAGCTTGGTGGCTAGCGTGGGCACCGGGGAGCTGTTTTTT

v_gene: TRBV6-1
d_gene: TRBD1
abundance: many
j_gene: TRBJ2-1
CDR3aa: CASSGSPQGAYNEQFF
CDR3nt: TGTGCCAGCAGTGGATCGCCCCAGGGGGCCTACAATGAGCAGTTCTTC

v_gene: TRBV7-9
d_gene: NA
abundance: many
j_gene: TRBJ2-7
CDR3aa: CASSLFPHEQYF
CDR3nt: TGTGCCAGCAGCTTATTTCCCCACGAGCAGTACTTC

v_gene: TRBV6-5
d_gene: NA
abundance: many
j_gene: TRBJ2-2
CDR3aa: CASSYRYNTGELFF
CDR3nt: TGTGCCAGCAGTTACAGATACAACACCGGGGAGCTGTTTTTT

v_gene: TRBV27
d_gene: NA
abundance: few
j_gene: TRBJ2-7
CDR3aa: CASSRGLQGGEQYF
CDR3nt: TGTGCCAGCAGTCGCGGGTTACAAGGGGGGGAGCAGTACTTC

v_gene: TRBV10-3
d_gene: NA
abundance: many
j_gene: TRBJ2-3
CDR3aa: CAISPEDLPGSQYF
CDR3nt: TGTGCCATCAGCCCGGAGGATCTCCCAGGGTCGCAGTATTTT

v_gene: TRBV5-1
d_gene: NA
abundance: many
j_gene: TRBJ2-3
CDR3aa: CASSDISTDTQYF
CDR3nt: TGCGCCAGCAGCGACATTAGCACAGATACGCAGTATTTT

v_gene: TRBV12-3/TRBV12-4
d_gene: NA
abundance: many
j_gene: TRBJ2-7
CDR3aa: CASSFAGESSYEQYF
CDR3nt: TGTGCCAGCAGTTTTGCCGGGGAGAGCTCCTACGAGCAGTACTTC

v_gene: TRBV28
d_gene: TRBD1
abundance: NA
j_gene: TRBJ2-1
CDR3aa: CASSPGTGTGDEQFF
CDR3nt: TGTGCCAGCAGTCCCGGGACAGGGACCGGAGATGAGCAGTTCTTC

v_gene: TRBV14
d_gene: TRBD2
abundance: many
j_gene: TRBJ2-1
CDR3aa: CASSLGLANEQFF
CDR3nt: TGTGCCAGCAGCCTGGGACTAGCCAATGAGCAGTTCTTC

v_gene: TRBV5-1
d_gene: NA
abundance: many
j_gene: TRBJ2-3
CDR3aa: CASSFTDTQYF
CDR3nt: TGCGCCAGCAGCTTTACAGATACGCAGTATTTT

v_gene: TRBV5-1
d_gene: NA
abundance: many
j_gene: TRBJ2-7
CDR3aa: CASRTGSYEQYF
CDR3nt: TGCGCCAGCAGAACGGGATCCTACGAGCAGTACTTC

v_gene: TRBV27
d_gene: NA
abundance: many
j_gene: TRBJ2-3
CDR3aa: CASREWGSTDTQYF
CDR3nt: TGTGCCAGCAGGGAGTGGGGTAGCACAGATACGCAGTATTTT

v_gene: TRBV2
d_gene: NA
abundance: many
j_gene: TRBJ2-3
CDR3aa: CASSEAHNTDTQYF
CDR3nt: TGTGCCAGCAGTGAAGCGCACAACACAGATACGCAGTATTTT

v_gene: TRBV4-2
d_gene: NA
abundance: many
j_gene: TRBJ2-5
CDR3aa: CASSPLHREETQYF
CDR3nt: TGTGCCAGCAGCCCCCTACACAGGGAAGAGACCCAGTACTTC

v_gene: TRBV21-1
d_gene: NA
abundance: many
j_gene: TRBJ2-1
CDR3aa: CASNPPSGRARSYNEQFF
CDR3nt: TGTGCCAGCAACCCCCCTAGCGGGAGGGCCCGATCCTACAATGAGCAGTTCTTC

v_gene: TRBV13
d_gene: TRBD2
abundance: many
j_gene: TRBJ2-2
CDR3aa: CASGLAGPGELFF
CDR3nt: TGTGCCAGCGGACTAGCGGGCCCCGGGGAGCTGTTTTTT

v_gene: TRBV20-1
d_gene: TRBD1
abundance: many
j_gene: TRBJ1-6
CDR3aa: CSATPDRGLGSPLHF
CDR3nt: TGCAGTGCTACCCCCGACAGGGGGCTTGGGTCACCCCTCCACTTT

v_gene: TRBV27
d_gene: NA
abundance: many
j_gene: TRBJ2-7
CDR3aa: CASSPLPTGPREQYF
CDR3nt: TGTGCCAGCAGTCCTCTACCGACAGGACCCCGCGAGCAGTACTTC

v_gene: TRBV19
d_gene: NA
abundance: NA
j_gene: TRBJ1-2
CDR3aa: CASTFGGNDGYTF
CDR3nt: TGTGCCAGTACCTTTGGGGGGAATGACGGCTACACCTTC

v_gene: TRBV7-8
d_gene: NA
abundance: many
j_gene: TRBJ2-1
CDR3aa: CASIRGSGLYNEQFF
CDR3nt: TGTGCCAGCATTCGGGGTTCGGGGTTGTACAATGAGCAGTTCTTC

v_gene: TRBV19
d_gene: TRBD2
abundance: many
j_gene: TRBJ2-7
CDR3aa: CASSIETSGTYEQYF
CDR3nt: TGTGCCAGTAGTATAGAGACTAGCGGGACCTACGAGCAGTACTTC

v_gene: TRBV4-2
d_gene: TRBD2
abundance: many
j_gene: TRBJ2-1
CDR3aa: CASSQEAGGRDEQFF
CDR3nt: TGTGCCAGCAGCCAAGAAGCGGGAGGAAGAGATGAGCAGTTCTTC

v_gene: TRBV5-1
d_gene: TRBD1
abundance: many
j_gene: TRBJ2-7
CDR3aa: CASMGTGGTYEQYF
CDR3nt: TGCGCCAGCATGGGGACAGGCGGCACCTACGAGCAGTACTTC

v_gene: TRBV28
d_gene: NA
abundance: NA
j_gene: TRBJ2-1
CDR3aa: CASMGGLAHNEQFF
CDR3nt: TGTGCCAGCATGGGGGGGCTAGCCCACAATGAGCAGTTCTTC

v_gene: TRBV18
d_gene: TRBD1
abundance: many
j_gene: TRBJ2-1
CDR3aa: CASSRTGGNEQFF
CDR3nt: TGTGCCAGCTCGCGGACAGGGGGCAATGAGCAGTTCTTC

v_gene: TRBV4-2
d_gene: TRBD1
abundance: few
j_gene: TRBJ2-6
CDR3aa: CASTQLGQGVSGANVLTF
CDR3nt: TGTGCCAGCACCCAACTTGGACAGGGGGTGTCTGGGGCCAACGTCCTGACTTTC

v_gene: TRBV29-1
d_gene: NA
abundance: many
j_gene: TRBJ2-1
CDR3aa: CSVGADNNEQFF
CDR3nt: TGCAGCGTCGGGGCCGATAACAATGAGCAGTTCTTC

v_gene: TRBV27
d_gene: NA
abundance: many
j_gene: TRBJ1-5
CDR3aa: CASRRTVSNQPQHF
CDR3nt: TGTGCCAGCAGGCGGACGGTTAGCAATCAGCCCCAGCATTTT

v_gene: TRBV29-1
d_gene: NA
abundance: NA
j_gene: TRBJ2-2
CDR3aa: CSVVRATENIGELFF
CDR3nt: TGCAGCGTTGTGAGGGCCACTGAGAACATCGGGGAGCTGTTTTTT